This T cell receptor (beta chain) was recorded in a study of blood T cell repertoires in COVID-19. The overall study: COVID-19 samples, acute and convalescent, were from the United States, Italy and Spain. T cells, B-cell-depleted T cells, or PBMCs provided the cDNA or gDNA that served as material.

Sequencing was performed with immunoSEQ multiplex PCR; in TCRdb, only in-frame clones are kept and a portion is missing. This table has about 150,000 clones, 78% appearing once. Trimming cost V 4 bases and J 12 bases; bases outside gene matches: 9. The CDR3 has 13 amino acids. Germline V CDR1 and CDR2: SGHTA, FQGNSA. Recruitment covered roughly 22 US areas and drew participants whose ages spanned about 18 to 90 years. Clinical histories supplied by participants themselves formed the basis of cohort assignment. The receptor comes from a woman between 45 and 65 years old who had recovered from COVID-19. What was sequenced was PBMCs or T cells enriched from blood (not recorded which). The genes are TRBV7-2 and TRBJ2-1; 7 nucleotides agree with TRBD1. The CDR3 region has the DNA TGTGCCAGCAGCTCAGACAGGGTCTCGGTGCAGTTCTTC. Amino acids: CASSSDRVSVQFF.